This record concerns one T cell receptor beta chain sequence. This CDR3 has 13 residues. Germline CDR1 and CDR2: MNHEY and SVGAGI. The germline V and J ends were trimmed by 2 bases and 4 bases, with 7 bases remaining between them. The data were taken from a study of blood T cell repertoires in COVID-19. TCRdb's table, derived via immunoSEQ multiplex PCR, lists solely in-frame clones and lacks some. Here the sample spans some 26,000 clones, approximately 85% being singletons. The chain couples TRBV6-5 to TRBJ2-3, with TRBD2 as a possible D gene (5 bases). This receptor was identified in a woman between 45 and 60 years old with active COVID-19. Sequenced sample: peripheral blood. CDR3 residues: CASSYKAADTQYF. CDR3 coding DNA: TGTGCCAGCAGTTACAAAGCGGCAGATACGCAGTATTTT.